This is a list of T cell receptor beta chains from one sample in a study of CD8+ T cells in alopecia areata. Sequencing used immunoSEQ multiplex PCR; TCRdb keeps in-frame clones, though not all of them. The repertoire holds some 110,000 clones, with more than 30% as singletons. The specimen was CD4+ T cells sorted from blood. The receptors shown here come from a human donor with alopecia areata. The CDR3 runs from the conserved cysteine through the conserved F or W. The order of the fields is J gene, D gene, clone size, V gene, CDR3 DNA, CDR3 protein. D genes are given only for firm matches. Size values are once, few and many counts, or a class for expanded clones, and some rows have none.

TRBJ1-1 | NA | few | TRBV29-1 | TGCAGCGTTGAGAGGGTAGAGACTGAAGCTTTCTTT | CSVERVETEAFF
TRBJ1-1 | NA | NA | TRBV28 | TGTGCCAGCAGTCCCCAAATGGGGGGTGGCACTGAAGCTTTCTTT | CASSPQMGGGTEAFF
TRBJ2-3 | NA | few | TRBV11-2 | TGTGCCAGCAGCTTAGTAGTCCGGGGTACGCAGTATTTT | CASSLVVRGTQYF
TRBJ2-1 | NA | few | TRBV30 | TGTGCCTGGAGTGTAAGCCAGCGGACCAGTTTGTTCTTC | CAWSVSQRTSLFF
TRBJ2-7 | NA | NA | TRBV5-1 | TGCGCCAGCAGCTTCAATCTAGGGAGCTACGAGCAGTACTTC | CASSFNLGSYEQYF
TRBJ1-5 | NA | NA | TRBV7-9 | TGTGCCAGCAGCTTACGAGGGGATGGTAATCAGCCCCAGCATTTT | CASSLRGDGNQPQHF
TRBJ1-1 | NA | NA | TRBV29-1 | TGCAGCGTTGTGGAAATGAACACTGAAGCTTTCTTT | CSVVEMNTEAFF
TRBJ1-4 | NA | few | TRBV7-2 | TGTGCCAGCAGCTTGACAGCAACTAATGAAAAACTGTTTTTT | CASSLTATNEKLFF
TRBJ2-2 | NA | once | TRBV7-2 | TGTGCCAGCTTTGGGGGAGGTCACAACACCGGGGAGCTGTTTTTT | CASFGGGHNTGELFF
TRBJ1-6 | NA | NA | TRBV6-5 | TGTGCCAGCAGCATGGGGTTGAGTTCACCCCTCCACTTT | CASSMGLSSPLHF
TRBJ2-5 | NA | once | TRBV29-1 | TGCAGCGTTCGCCCCAGCAGCAAGACCCAGTACTTC | CSVRPSSKTQYF
TRBJ2-7 | TRBD1 | NA | TRBV18 | TGTGCCAGCTCATCACGGACAGGGGTTTACGAGCAGTACTTC | CASSSRTGVYEQYF
TRBJ2-7 | TRBD1 | NA | TRBV11-2 | TGTGCCAGCAGCGGCCGGGACAGGGGGATCTACGAGCAGTACTTC | CASSGRDRGIYEQYF
TRBJ2-7 | NA | NA | TRBV5-6 | TGTGCCAGCAGCCGGACCTCCGACGAGCAGTACTTC | CASSRTSDEQYF
TRBJ1-2 | NA | once | TRBV7-8 | TGTGCCAGCAGCCCCTTTGCCGCCTATGGCTACACCTTC | CASSPFAAYGYTF
TRBJ2-2 | NA | few | TRBV18 | TGTGCCAGCTCACCATTCACACAGGACAACACCGGGGAGCTGTTTTTT | CASSPFTQDNTGELFF
TRBJ1-2 | NA | NA | TRBV5-1 | TGCGCCAGCAGCTTGGTATGGGGGCGAGCTAACTATGGCTACACCTTC | CASSLVWGRANYGYTF
TRBJ2-1 | NA | NA | TRBV4-3 | TGCGCCAGCAGCCAAGATCCCGCGATCAAACAGTTCTTC | CASSQDPAIKQFF
TRBJ2-5 | TRBD1 | NA | TRBV4-2 | TGTGCCAGCAGCCGGCAAACAGGGGGAGAAGAGACCCAGTACTTC | CASSRQTGGEETQYF
TRBJ2-1 | NA | NA | TRBV27 | TGTGCCAGCAGTCGCGGGACAGCCTACAATGAGCAGTTCTTC | CASSRGTAYNEQFF